These 2 T cell receptor beta chains originate from one sample sequenced in a study of shared clonotypes between healthy human individuals. Sequenced by immunoSEQ multiplex PCR; TCRdb stores in-frame clones only, minus some. The sample includes hundreds of thousands of clones, roughly nine tenths of them seen just once. In the naive CD8 group, cells lacked CD45RO and were positively selected for CCR7, so terminally differentiated effector memory CD45RA+ cells were left out. Sequences were obtained from naive CD8+ T cells sorted from blood. These receptors came from a man aged 25 to 40 in good health.

This clone was counted a single time. The chain is built from TRBV27 and TRBJ2-7; TRBD2 matches at 8 bases. Germline V CDR1 and CDR2: MNHEY, SMNVEV (reference sequence). This CDR3 comprises 17 residues. Trimming cost V 3 bases and J 0 bases; bases outside gene matches: 10. CDR3 sequence: CASSLTSATGSSYEQYF. The CDR3 DNA reads as TGTGCCAGCAGTTTGACTAGCGCGACTGGTAGCTCCTACGAGCAGTACTTC.

V gene TRBV28 combines with J gene TRBJ1-5; D perhaps matches TRBD1 (6 bases). Germline CDR1 MDHEN, CDR2 SYDVKM. The CDR3 sequence is 16 residues long. The V end was cut by 2 bases, the J end by 7 bases, with 18 bases between. CDR3 DNA sequence: TGTGCCAGCAGTTTACTCCCTACAGGGTTCCCACAGCCCCAGCATTTT. This codes for CASSLLPTGFPQPQHF.